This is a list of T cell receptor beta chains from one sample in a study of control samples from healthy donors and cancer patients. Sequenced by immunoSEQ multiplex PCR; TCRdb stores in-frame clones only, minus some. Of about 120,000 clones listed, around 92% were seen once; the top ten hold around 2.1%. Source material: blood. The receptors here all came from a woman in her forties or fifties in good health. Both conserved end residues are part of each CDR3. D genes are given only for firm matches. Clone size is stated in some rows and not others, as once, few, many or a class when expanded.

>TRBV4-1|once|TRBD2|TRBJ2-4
CASSHGLAGGISKNIQYF
TGCGCCAGCAGCCACGGACTAGCGGGGGGAATATCCAAAAACATTCAGTACTTC
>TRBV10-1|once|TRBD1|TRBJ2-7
CASSHRGGEQYF
TGCGCCAGCAGTCACAGGGGCGGCGAGCAGTACTTC
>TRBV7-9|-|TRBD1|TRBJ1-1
CASSQGTGTEAFF
TGTGCCAGCAGCCAAGGGACAGGGACTGAAGCTTTCTTT
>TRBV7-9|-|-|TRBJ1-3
CASSPPGAGNTIYF
TGTGCCAGCAGCCCCCCCGGGGCTGGAAACACCATATATTTT
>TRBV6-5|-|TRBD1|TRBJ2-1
CASSYPTRGRRNEQFF
TGTGCCAGCAGTTACCCTACCAGGGGGCGGCGGAATGAGCAGTTCTTC
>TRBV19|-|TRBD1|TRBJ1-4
CASSSRTGGSTNEKLFF
TGTGCCAGTAGTTCCCGGACAGGGGGAAGTACTAATGAAAAACTGTTTTTT
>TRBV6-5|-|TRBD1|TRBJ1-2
CASSSAGGWEGYTF
TGTGCCAGCAGTTCGGCAGGGGGCTGGGAGGGCTACACCTTC
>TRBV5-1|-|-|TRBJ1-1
CASSAQGGSTEAFF
TGCGCCAGCAGCGCCCAAGGGGGGAGCACTGAAGCTTTCTTT
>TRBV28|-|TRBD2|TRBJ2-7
CASSLAGPGTYEQYF
TGTGCCAGCAGTCTAGCGGGACCCGGGACCTACGAGCAGTACTTC
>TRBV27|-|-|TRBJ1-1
CASSLGGNTEAFF
TGTGCCAGCAGTTTAGGAGGTAACACTGAAGCTTTCTTT
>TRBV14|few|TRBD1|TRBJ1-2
CASSQLPGQTPNLNYGYTF
TGTGCCAGCAGCCAACTACCGGGACAGACCCCCAACCTTAACTATGGCTACACCTTC
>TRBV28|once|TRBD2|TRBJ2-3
CASSLQTSGSNTQYF
TGTGCCAGCAGTTTGCAGACTAGCGGGAGTAATACGCAGTATTTT
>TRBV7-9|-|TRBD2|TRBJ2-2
CASRPGASGSGELFF
TGTGCCAGCAGGCCCGGGGCTAGCGGATCCGGGGAGCTGTTTTTT
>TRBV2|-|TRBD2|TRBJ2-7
CASSYDSGSKYF
TGTGCCAGCAGTTACGACAGCGGGAGCAAGTACTTC
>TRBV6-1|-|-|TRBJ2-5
CASSDGAWPGETQYF
TGTGCCAGCAGTGATGGGGCCTGGCCTGGGGAGACCCAGTACTTC
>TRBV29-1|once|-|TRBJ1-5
CSVHLGADKGQPQHF
TGCAGCGTTCACCTTGGGGCGGATAAGGGTCAGCCCCAGCATTTT
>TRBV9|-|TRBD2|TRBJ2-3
CASNVSGSADTQYF
TGTGCCAGCAACGTTAGCGGGAGCGCAGATACGCAGTATTTT
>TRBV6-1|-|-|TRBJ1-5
CASSEQGSQPQHF
TGTGCCAGCAGTGAACAGGGGAGTCAGCCCCAGCATTTT
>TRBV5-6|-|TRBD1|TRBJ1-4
CASSGGQGGVEKLFF
TGTGCCAGCAGCGGGGGACAGGGAGGCGTTGAAAAACTGTTTTTT
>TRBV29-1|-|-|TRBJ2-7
CSVALAPFEQYF
TGCAGCGTTGCTCTAGCCCCCTTTGAGCAGTACTTC
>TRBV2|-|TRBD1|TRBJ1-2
CASRDRQRGGYTF
TGTGCCAGCCGGGACAGGCAACGAGGGGGCTACACCTTC
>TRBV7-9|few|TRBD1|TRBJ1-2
CASSPTGDGYTF
TGTGCCAGCAGCCCGACAGGGGATGGCTACACCTTC
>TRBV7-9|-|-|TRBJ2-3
CASSLGGRLEGTDTQYF
TGTGCCAGCAGCTTAGGGGGGAGACTAGAGGGCACAGATACGCAGTATTTT
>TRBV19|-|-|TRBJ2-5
CASKGGREETQYF
TGTGCCAGTAAGGGGGGGAGAGAAGAGACCCAGTACTTC
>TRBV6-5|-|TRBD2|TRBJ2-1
CASGTSGYGSREQFF
TGTGCCTCCGGGACTAGCGGCTATGGGTCACGTGAGCAGTTCTTC
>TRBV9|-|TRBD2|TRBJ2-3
CASSVGAGGGTDTQYF
TGTGCCAGCAGCGTAGGAGCGGGAGGAGGCACAGATACGCAGTATTTT
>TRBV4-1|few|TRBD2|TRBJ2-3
CASSQEGVLAGSTDTQYF
TGCGCCAGCAGCCAAGAGGGGGTACTAGCGGGGAGCACAGATACGCAGTATTTT
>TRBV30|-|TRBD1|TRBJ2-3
CAWSQGQGEGTQYF
TGTGCCTGGAGTCAGGGACAGGGAGAGGGAACGCAGTATTTT
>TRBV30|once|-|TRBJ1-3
CAQGRDFGNTIYF
TGTGCTCAAGGAAGGGATTTTGGAAACACCATATATTTT
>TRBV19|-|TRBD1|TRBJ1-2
CASSTDRGRSYGYTF
TGTGCCAGTAGTACTGACAGGGGGCGAAGTTATGGCTACACCTTC
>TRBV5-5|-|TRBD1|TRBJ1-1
CASSFGQGYAEAFF
TGTGCCAGCAGCTTCGGACAGGGGTACGCTGAAGCTTTCTTT
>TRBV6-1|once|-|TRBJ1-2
CASSDMRDGYTF
TGTGCCAGCAGTGATATGAGGGACGGCTACACCTTC
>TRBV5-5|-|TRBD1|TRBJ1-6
CASSLGGTDTNSPLHF
TGTGCCAGCAGCTTAGGTGGGACAGATACTAATTCACCCCTCCACTTT
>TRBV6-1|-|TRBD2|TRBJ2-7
CASSDIGLAGGNEQYF
TGTGCCAGCAGTGACATAGGGCTAGCGGGAGGAAACGAGCAGTACTTC
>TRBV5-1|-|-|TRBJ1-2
CASRPEGGNYGYTF
TGCGCCAGCAGACCCGAGGGAGGGAACTATGGCTACACCTTC
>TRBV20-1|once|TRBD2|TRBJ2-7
CSASMTSGSYEQYF
TGCAGTGCTAGTATGACTAGCGGGAGTTACGAGCAGTACTTC
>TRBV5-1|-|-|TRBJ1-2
CASSPGPAGGGYTF
TGCGCCAGCAGCCCCGGGCCGGCTGGGGGTGGCTACACCTTC
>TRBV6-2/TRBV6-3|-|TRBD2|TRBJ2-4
CASSTNTGLAGVVAKNIQYF
TGTGCCAGCAGTACGAATACTGGACTAGCGGGGGTAGTAGCCAAAAACATTCAGTACTTC
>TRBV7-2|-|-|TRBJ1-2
CASSLYSGGYTF
TGTGCCAGCAGCTTATATTCGGGTGGCTACACCTTC
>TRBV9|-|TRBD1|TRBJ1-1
CASSTRQGNTEAFF
TGTGCCAGCAGCACTCGACAGGGGAACACTGAAGCTTTCTTT
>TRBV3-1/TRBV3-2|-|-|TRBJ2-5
CASSQWESETQYF
TGTGCCAGCAGCCAATGGGAGTCAGAGACCCAGTACTTC
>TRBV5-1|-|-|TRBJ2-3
CASSLDAITDTQYF
TGCGCCAGCAGCTTGGATGCTATCACAGATACGCAGTATTTT
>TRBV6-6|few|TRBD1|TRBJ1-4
CASSYPGQGEEKLFF
TGTGCCAGCAGTTACCCCGGACAGGGGGAGGAAAAACTGTTTTTT
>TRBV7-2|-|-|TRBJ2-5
CASSPRRAQETQYF
TGTGCCAGCAGCCCCCGTCGGGCCCAAGAGACCCAGTACTTC
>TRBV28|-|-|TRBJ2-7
CASSSGTVDEQYF
TGTGCCAGCAGTTCTGGTACGGTCGACGAGCAGTACTTC
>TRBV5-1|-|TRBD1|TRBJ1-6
CASSKGDRVVNSPLHF
TGCGCCAGCAGCAAAGGGGACAGGGTGGTGAATTCACCCCTCCACTTT
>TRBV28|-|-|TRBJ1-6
CASSSRALSPLHF
TGTGCCAGCAGTTCCAGGGCACTTTCACCCCTCCACTTT
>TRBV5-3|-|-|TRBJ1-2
CARSLVQGRYGYTF
TGTGCCAGAAGCTTGGTGCAGGGAAGATATGGCTACACCTTC
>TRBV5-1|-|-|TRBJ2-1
CASSRNGLDNYNEQFF
TGCGCCAGCAGCAGGAATGGGTTGGACAACTACAATGAGCAGTTCTTC
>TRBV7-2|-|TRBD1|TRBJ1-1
CASSLGGQGNTEAFF
TGTGCCAGCAGCTTAGGGGGACAGGGGAACACTGAAGCTTTCTTT
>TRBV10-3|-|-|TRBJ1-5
CAISARNQPQHF
TGTGCCATCAGTGCTCGTAATCAGCCCCAGCATTTT
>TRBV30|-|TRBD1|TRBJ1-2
CAWSQQGARFYGYTF
TGTGCCTGGAGTCAACAGGGGGCGAGATTCTATGGCTACACCTTC
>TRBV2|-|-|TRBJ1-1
CASRPGGLNTEAFF
TGTGCCAGCAGGCCCGGTGGTCTGAACACTGAAGCTTTCTTT
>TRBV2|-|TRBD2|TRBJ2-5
CASSSRGGGETQYF
TGTGCCAGCAGTTCCCGGGGGGGTGGAGAGACCCAGTACTTC